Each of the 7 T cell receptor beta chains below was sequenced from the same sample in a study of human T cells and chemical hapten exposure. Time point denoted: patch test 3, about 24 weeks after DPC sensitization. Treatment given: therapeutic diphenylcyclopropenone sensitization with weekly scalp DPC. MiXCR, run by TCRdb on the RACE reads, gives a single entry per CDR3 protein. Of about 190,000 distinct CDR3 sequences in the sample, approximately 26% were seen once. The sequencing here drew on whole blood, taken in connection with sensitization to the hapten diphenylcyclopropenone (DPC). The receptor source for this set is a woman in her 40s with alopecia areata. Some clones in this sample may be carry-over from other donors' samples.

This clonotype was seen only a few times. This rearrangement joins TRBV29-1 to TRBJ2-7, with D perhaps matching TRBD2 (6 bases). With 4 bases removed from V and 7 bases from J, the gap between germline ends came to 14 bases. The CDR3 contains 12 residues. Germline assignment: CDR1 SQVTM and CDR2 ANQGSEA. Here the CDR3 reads CSVVRSAGEQYF. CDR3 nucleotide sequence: TGCAGCGTTGTTCGCTCGGCGGGGGAGCAGTACTTC.

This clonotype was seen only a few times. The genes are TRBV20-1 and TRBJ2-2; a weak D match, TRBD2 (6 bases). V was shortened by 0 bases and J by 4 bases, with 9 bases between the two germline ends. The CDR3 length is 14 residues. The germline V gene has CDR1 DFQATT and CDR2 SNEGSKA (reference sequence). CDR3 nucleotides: TGCAGTGCTAGAGATGCCGGGAGCACCGGGGAGCTGTTTTTT. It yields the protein CSARDAGSTGELFF.

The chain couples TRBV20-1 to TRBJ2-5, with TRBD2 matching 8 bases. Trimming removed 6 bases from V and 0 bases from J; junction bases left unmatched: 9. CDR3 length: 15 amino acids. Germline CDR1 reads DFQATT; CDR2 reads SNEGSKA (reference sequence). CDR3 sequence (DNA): TGCAGTGCCACTACGATACTAGCGGACCAAGAGACCCAGTACTTC. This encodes CSATTILADQETQYF.

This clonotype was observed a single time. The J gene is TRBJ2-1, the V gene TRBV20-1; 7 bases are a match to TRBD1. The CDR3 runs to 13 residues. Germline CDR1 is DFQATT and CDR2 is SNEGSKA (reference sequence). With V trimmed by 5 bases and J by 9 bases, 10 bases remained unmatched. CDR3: CSARDSLSGEQFF. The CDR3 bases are TGCAGTGCTCGGGACAGTTTAAGTGGTGAGCAGTTCTTC.

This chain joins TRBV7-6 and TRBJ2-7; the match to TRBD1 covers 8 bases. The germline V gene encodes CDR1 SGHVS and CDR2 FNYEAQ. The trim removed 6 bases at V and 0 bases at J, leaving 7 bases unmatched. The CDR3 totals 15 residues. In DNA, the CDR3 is TGTGCCAGCAGGCCTACAGGGGGAAGCTCCTACGAGCAGTACTTC. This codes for CASRPTGGSSYEQYF.

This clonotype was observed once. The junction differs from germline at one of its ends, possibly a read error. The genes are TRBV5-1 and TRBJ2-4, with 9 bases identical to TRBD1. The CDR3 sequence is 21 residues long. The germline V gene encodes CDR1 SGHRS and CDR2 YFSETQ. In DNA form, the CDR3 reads TGCGCCAGAAGCTTGGACCCCATCCGGGACAGGGTTAATGGAGCCAAAAACATTCAGTACTTC. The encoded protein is CARSLDPIRDRVNGAKNIQYF.

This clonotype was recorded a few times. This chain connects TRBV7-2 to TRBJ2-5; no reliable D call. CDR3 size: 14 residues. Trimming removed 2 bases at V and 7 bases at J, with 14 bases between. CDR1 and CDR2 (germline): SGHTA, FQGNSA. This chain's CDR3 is CASSLNGLEGTQYF. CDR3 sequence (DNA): TGTGCCAGCAGCTTAAACGGCCTAGAAGGGACCCAGTACTTC. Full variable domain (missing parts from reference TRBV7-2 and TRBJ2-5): GAGVSQSPSNKVTEKGKDVELRCDPISGHTALYWYRQSLGQGLEFLIYFQGNSAPDKSGLPSDRFSAERTGGSVSTLTIQRTQQEDSAVYLCASSLNGLEGTQYFGPGTRLLVL.